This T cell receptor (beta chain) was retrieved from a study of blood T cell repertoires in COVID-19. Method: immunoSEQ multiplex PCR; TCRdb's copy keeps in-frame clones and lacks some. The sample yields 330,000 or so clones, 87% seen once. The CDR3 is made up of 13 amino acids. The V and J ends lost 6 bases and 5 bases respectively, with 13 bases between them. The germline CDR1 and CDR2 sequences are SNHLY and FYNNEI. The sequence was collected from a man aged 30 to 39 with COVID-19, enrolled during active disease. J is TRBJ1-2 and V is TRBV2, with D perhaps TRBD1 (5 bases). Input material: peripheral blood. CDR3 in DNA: TGTGCCAGCAGGGGGCCGATTTTATATGGCTACACCTTC. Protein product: CASRGPILYGYTF.